The 23 T cell receptor beta chains given below trace back to one sample, sequenced in a study of graft-versus-host responses after intestinal transplantation. Their recognized antigens are unknown. TCRdb's table, derived via immunoSEQ multiplex PCR, lists solely in-frame clones and lacks some. This sample has fewer than 95,000 clones; about 93% occur once, and the top ten carry roughly 0.49%. Sequencing was performed on unstimulated CD8+ T cells sorted from spleen or lymph node cells, taken before intestinal transplant. The receptors were sampled from a human donor who received an intestinal transplant.

The V gene is TRBV11-2, the J gene TRBJ2-2; D possibly corresponds to TRBD1 (6 bases). V was trimmed by 4 bases and J by 3 bases, leaving 24 bases between them. The CDR3 has 19 residues. The germline CDR1 and CDR2 sequences are SGHAT and FQNNGV. DNA for the CDR3: TGTGCCAGCAGCTCTTACCCAGCACCAGGACAGCGATACACCGGGGAGCTGTTTTTT. The encoded protein is CASSSYPAPGQRYTGELFF.

The rearrangement uses TRBV9 and TRBJ2-1, with TRBD2 matching 14 bases. The CDR3 runs 15 residues. Germline-derived CDR1 and CDR2 are SGDLS and YYNGEE. Trimming cost V 6 bases and J 6 bases; bases outside gene matches: 5. Written as DNA, the CDR3 is TGTGCCAGCAACCGACTAGCGGGGGGGCTCAATGAGCAGTTCTTC. Amino acids: CASNRLAGGLNEQFF.

This chain connects TRBV9 to TRBJ2-7, with 11 nucleotides matching TRBD2. V was pared by 3 bases and J by 1 base, with 3 bases of the junction left unmatched. The CDR3 totals 15 residues. Germline V CDR1 and CDR2: SGDLS, YYNGEE. The CDR3 spells CASSEGLAGSYEQYF. In DNA, the CDR3 is TGTGCCAGCAGCGAAGGACTAGCGGGTTCCTACGAGCAGTACTTC.

The chain links TRBV6-1 to TRBJ2-1; 11 bases are shared with TRBD2. The germline V gene encodes CDR1 MNHNS and CDR2 SASEGT. The trim removed 3 bases at V and 0 bases at J, leaving 7 bases unmatched. The CDR3 covers 18 residues. CDR3 sequence reads: CASSEKGLAVSSYNEQFF. DNA for the CDR3: TGTGCCAGCAGTGAGAAGGGACTAGCGGTTAGCTCCTACAATGAGCAGTTCTTC.

This chain joins TRBV30 and TRBJ2-1, with 11 bases that match TRBD2. Germline trimming cut 4 bases from V and 7 bases from J; bases unmatched to any gene: 6. The germline V gene has CDR1 GTSNPN and CDR2 SVGIG (reference sequence). The CDR3 totals 14 residues. CDR3 sequence reads: CAWNSGGALNEQFF. DNA for the CDR3: TGTGCCTGGAATAGCGGGGGGGCCCTGAATGAGCAGTTCTTC.

The chain joins TRBV6-6 to TRBJ1-1; a possible D gene is TRBD1 (5 bases). Per the germline V gene, CDR1 is MNHNY and CDR2 is SVGAGI (reference sequence). Trimming removed 5 bases at V and 3 bases at J, with 13 bases between. The CDR3 runs 14 residues. The CDR3: CASSKAGQDTEAFF. The CDR3 bases are TGTGCCAGCAGTAAAGCGGGGCAGGACACTGAAGCTTTCTTT.

The J gene is TRBJ1-2, the V gene TRBV5-6; the match to TRBD1 covers 7 bases. CDR3 length equals 15 residues. Germline V gene sequence: CDR1 SGHDT, CDR2 YYEEEE. The junction had 9 bases not matched to a gene; V was cut back by 4 bases and J by 3 bases. DNA for the CDR3: TGTGCCAGCAGCGAGGCGACAGGGAGTTACTATGGCTACACCTTC. Its protein is CASSEATGSYYGYTF.

The V call is TRBV7-9, the J call TRBJ2-1; 10 positions match TRBD1. CDR3 length: 16 amino acids. After removal of 1 base from V and 9 bases from J, the junction contained 9 bases not matched to a gene. Germline CDR1 is SEHNR and CDR2 is FQNEAQ (reference sequence). CDR3: CASSLGGTGVRIEQFF. The CDR3 nucleotides are TGTGCCAGCAGCTTAGGTGGGACAGGGGTACGAATTGAGCAGTTCTTC.

This sequence joins TRBV10-3 and TRBJ1-1; D gene unclear. This CDR3 is 15 amino acids long. CDR1 and CDR2 (germline): ENHRY, SYGVKD. Deletions cut 0 bases from V and 0 bases from J, with 8 bases between. CDR3 amino acids: CAISESRALNTEAFF. CDR3 nucleotides: TGTGCCATCAGTGAGTCGAGGGCGCTGAACACTGAAGCTTTCTTT.

The chain uses TRBV7-9 and TRBJ2-5; 11 bases fit TRBD2. Per the germline V gene, CDR1 is SEHNR and CDR2 is FQNEAQ (reference sequence). With 5 bases clipped from V and 7 bases from J, the junction kept 18 bases outside the gene matches. This CDR3 spans 18 amino acids. Here the CDR3 DNA reads TGTGCCAGCAGCCCATTCTTATTACTAGCGGGAGAAAGTGGGACCCAGTACTTC. This gives the protein CASSPFLLLAGESGTQYF.

The table lists this clone with a count of one. The chain is built from TRBV11-2 and TRBJ2-7; TRBD1 matches 10 bases. Trimming removed 8 bases from V and 3 bases from J; junction bases left unmatched: 7. The germline gives CDR1 SGHAT, CDR2 FQNNGV. CDR3 size: 14 residues. The CDR3 coding sequence is TGTGCCAGCTCCTGGGGGACAGGGGTCTACGAGCAGTACTTC. Protein sequence: CASSWGTGVYEQYF.

V is TRBV27 and J is TRBJ1-6; 7 bases map to TRBD1. Looked up from germline, CDR1 is MNHEY and CDR2 is SMNVEV (reference sequence). J was trimmed by 5 bases and V by 3 bases; bases with no gene match: 1. This CDR3 has 14 residues. CDR3 in amino acids: CASSFQGDNSPLHF. CDR3 in DNA: TGTGCCAGCAGTTTCCAGGGGGATAATTCACCCCTCCACTTT.

The chain has TRBV15 and TRBJ2-7; D is unclear. The CDR3 length is 15 residues. Germline-derived CDR1 and CDR2 are LNHNV and YYDKDF (reference sequence). Trimming left V 1 base short and J 3 bases short, with 13 bases between. In nucleotides, the CDR3 is TGTGCCACCAGCAGAGCCAGCGACGGCTACTACGAGCAGTACTTC. The encoded protein is CATSRASDGYYEQYF. The full variable domain, completed using reference TRBV15 and TRBJ2-7, is DAMVIQNPRYQVTQFGKPVTLSCSQTLNHNVMYWYQQKSSQAPKLLFHYYDKDFNNEADTPDNFQSRRPNTSFCFLDIRSPGLGDTAMYLCATSRASDGYYEQYFGPGTRLTVT.

This rearrangement joins TRBV25-1 to TRBJ1-2, with 7 bases fitting TRBD1. The CDR3 extends over 13 amino acids. V shed 4 bases and J 8 bases; nucleotides not matched to a gene: 7. Germline V CDR1 and CDR2: MGHDK, SYGVNS. The CDR3 nucleotides read TGTGCCAGCAGTGGATCCGGCAGGGGGGGCTACACCTTC. It yields the protein CASSGSGRGGYTF.

This chain links TRBV6-5 with TRBJ2-2, with 8 bases lining up with TRBD2. The CDR3 consists of 15 residues. CDR1 is MNHEY, CDR2 SVGAGI, per germline. Trimming took 0 bases from V and 6 from J; bases not matched to a gene: 3. CDR3 loop: CASSYSGLGPGELFF. DNA for the CDR3: TGTGCCAGCAGTTACTCGGGACTAGGGCCCGGGGAGCTGTTTTTT.

The V gene is TRBV2, the J gene TRBJ2-7; TRBD1 matches at 10 bases. Germline trimming cut 5 bases from V and 9 bases from J; bases unmatched to any gene: 10. CDR1 is SNHLY, CDR2 FYNNEI, per germline. CDR3 size: 14 residues. CDR3 sequence: CASSSKGQGNAQYF. The DNA of the CDR3 is TGTGCCAGCAGTAGCAAGGGACAGGGGAATGCGCAGTACTTC.

The V call is TRBV4-3, the J call TRBJ1-2; 11 positions agree with TRBD1. Germline V gives CDR1 LGHNA, CDR2 YSLEER. This CDR3 comprises 18 residues. With 1 base clipped from V and 4 bases from J, the junction kept 11 bases outside the gene matches. The chain's CDR3 is CASSQGPVDRGRPYGYTF. CDR3 nucleotides: TGCGCCAGCAGCCAAGGACCGGTGGACAGGGGGCGCCCCTATGGCTACACCTTC.

The chain employs TRBV7-6 and TRBJ1-4, with 7 positions matching TRBD1. The CDR3 length is 15 residues. Losses at the gene ends were 4 bases for V and 6 bases for J; bases not matched to a gene: 8. Per germline, CDR1 SGHVS and CDR2 FNYEAQ. The chain's CDR3 is CASSSDRDGDEKLFF. The DNA for the CDR3 is TGTGCCAGCAGCTCTGACAGGGACGGGGATGAAAAACTGTTTTTT.

The chain carries TRBV7-9 and TRBJ2-5; unclear D gene. The V gene's germline CDR1 is SEHNR and CDR2 FQNEAQ (reference sequence). The CDR3 sequence is 14 residues long. V dropped 1 base and J dropped 2 bases, with 8 bases sitting between them. CDR3 residues: CASSLGHTQETQYF. In nucleotides, the CDR3 is TGTGCCAGCAGCTTAGGGCATACACAAGAGACCCAGTACTTC.

The chain links TRBV6-5 to TRBJ2-1; 10 bases map to TRBD2. Trimming cost V 4 bases and J 4 bases; bases outside gene matches: 7. Germline values: CDR1 MNHEY, CDR2 SVGAGI. The CDR3 is 16 residues long. The CDR3 nucleotides are TGTGCCAGCAGTTCCCTTATGGGACTAGCGTACAATGAGCAGTTCTTC. Its protein product is CASSSLMGLAYNEQFF.

As to this clone: Additional DNA sequences in this sample encode the identical CDR3. This sequence joins TRBV27 and TRBJ2-7; the D gene is possibly TRBD2 (6 bases). Trimming shortened V by 3 bases and J by 2 bases, and 11 bases separated the two germline ends. Germline values: CDR1 MNHEY, CDR2 SMNVEV (reference sequence). The CDR3 contains 14 residues. CDR3 region: CASSFGTGAYEQYF. The CDR3 DNA reads TGTGCCAGCAGTTTCGGGACGGGAGCCTACGAGCAGTACTTC.

On this clone: The sample holds other DNA sequences that translate to the same CDR3. The chain uses TRBV6-5 and TRBJ1-2; 7 bases match TRBD1. Germline-derived CDR1 and CDR2 are MNHEY and SVGAGI. This CDR3 comprises 13 residues. J lost 8 bases, V lost 6 bases, and 9 bases had no gene match. The CDR3 loop reads CASSYLGGVGYTF. CDR3 bases: TGTGCCAGCAGCTACCTAGGGGGCGTAGGCTACACCTTC.

This clone turned up a few times. The chain uses TRBV19 and TRBJ1-1, with 8 bases matching TRBD1. Trimming cost V 6 bases and J 7 bases; bases outside gene matches: 7. Germline loops: CDR1 LNHDA, CDR2 SQIVND (reference sequence). The CDR3 loop spans 13 amino acids. The CDR3 here is CASSLTGDHEAFF. CDR3 sequence (DNA): TGTGCCAGTAGCCTGACAGGGGATCATGAAGCTTTCTTT.